The 19 T cell receptor beta chains in this list originate from one sample, sequenced in a study of beta chain features in type 1 diabetes. Every bit of the isolated RNA underwent reverse transcription, so sequencing read expressed TCRB transcripts. Libraries were prepared by immunoSEQ multiplex PCR; TCRdb keeps only in-frame clonotypes and omits some of them. The top ten hold roughly 0.04% of the sample, which has some 410,000 clones, approximately 13% seen once. Specimen: naive CD4+ T cells from blood. The receptors were gathered from a man aged 30 to 39 in good health.

This clone was observed a few times. This chain links TRBV21-1 with TRBJ2-7. TRBV21-1 is a known pseudogene. The CDR3 is 13 residues long. CDR3 bases: TGTGCCATTCCCGGAGGGGGGTTATACGAGCAGTACGTC. It is translated as CAIPGGGLYEQYV.

The chain couples TRBV7-6 to TRBJ2-5; D is perhaps TRBD2 (6 bases). Germline V gene data show CDR1 as SGHVS and CDR2 as FNYEAQ. The CDR3 loop spans 16 amino acids. Trimming removed 4 bases from V and 5 bases from J, with 20 bases in between. The CDR3 bases are TGTGCCAGCAGCTCCCAGGAGGGGTCGGTTCTTGAGACCCAGTACTTC. Translated: CASSSQEGSVLETQYF.

This clone was detected only a few times. The rearrangement links TRBV2 to TRBJ2-4; TRBD1 is a possible D gene (6 bases). Trimming removed 6 bases at V and 15 bases at J, with 21 bases between. Germline V gene sequence: CDR1 SNHLY, CDR2 FYNNEI. CDR3 length: 13 amino acids. The CDR3 nucleotides are TGTGCCAGCAGCGTTGGGGGCCGAGGGTCCTGGTACTTC. Translating it yields CASSVGGRGSWYF.

This sequence joins TRBV27 and TRBJ2-7; 13 nucleotides line up with TRBD2. Germline V gene lookup returns CDR1 MNHEY and CDR2 SMNVEV (reference sequence). CDR3 length equals 16 residues. V shed 4 bases, J shed 2 bases, and the junction held 5 bases outside the gene matches. The chain's CDR3 is CASSYLGLAGPYEQYF. The DNA of the CDR3 is TGTGCCAGCAGTTACCTGGGACTAGCGGGGCCCTACGAGCAGTACTTC.

This clone was detected a few times. The rearrangement joins TRBV6-5 to TRBJ2-3; 7 positions match TRBD1. The junction had 6 bases not matched to a gene; V was cut back by 5 bases and J by 1 base. Looked up from germline, CDR1 is MNHEY and CDR2 is SVGAGI. This CDR3 region has 15 residues. The CDR3 nucleotides are TGTGCCAGCAGTCCCCGGGACAGTCGCACAGATACGCAGTATTTT. Translation gives CASSPRDSRTDTQYF.

The chain has TRBV7-9 and TRBJ1-6; no clear D. The V and J ends lost 5 bases and 4 bases respectively, with 3 bases between them. Germline CDR1 reads SEHNR; CDR2 reads FQNEAQ (reference sequence). This CDR3 region has 12 residues. The DNA for the CDR3 is TGTGCCAGCAGCGAGTATAATTCACCCCTCCACTTT. It encodes CASSEYNSPLHF.

Only a few counts were recorded for this clone. The CDR3, as DNA: TGTGCCAGCAGCTCCCGACAGGGAGCTTTCTTT. This gives the protein CASSSRQGAFF. The chain employs TRBV7-2 and TRBJ1-1, with TRBD1 identical over 7 bases. The germline gives CDR1 SGHTA, CDR2 FQGNSA. The CDR3 has 11 residues. V gave up 4 bases and J gave up 10 bases; unmatched junction bases: 3.

Notes on this clone: Other DNA sequences from this sample encode an identical CDR3 as well. The chain employs TRBV30 and TRBJ1-1; D gene uncertain. With 5 bases removed from V and 1 base from J, the gap between germline ends came to 8 bases. From germline, CDR1 is GTSNPN and CDR2 SVGIG (reference sequence). There are 12 residues in the CDR3. The CDR3 DNA follows: TGTGCCTGGGGGCCCCGGAACACTGAAGCTTTCTTT. Its translation: CAWGPRNTEAFF.

CDR3 amino acids: CASTPGQGFYGYTF. The DNA for the CDR3 is TGTGCCAGCACGCCGGGACAGGGGTTCTATGGCTACACCTTC. The chain couples TRBV2 to TRBJ1-2; 10 positions agree with TRBD1. Germline V CDR1 and CDR2: SNHLY, FYNNEI. CDR3 size: 14 residues. Unmatched junction bases numbered 6, after V lost 7 bases and J lost 4 bases.

This clone has just a few counts. V is TRBV6-5 and J is TRBJ2-3; D remains ambiguous. V lost 7 bases and J lost 5, with 13 bases in between. The CDR3 has 13 residues. Germline V gene lookup returns CDR1 MNHEY and CDR2 SVGAGI. The CDR3 DNA sequence: TGTGCCAGCAAGGACCCCCGCCGAGATACGCAGTATTTT. Translation gives CASKDPRRDTQYF.

This clone was seen a few times. The chain joins TRBV5-1 to TRBJ2-3; TRBD1 aligns across 10 bases. CDR3 length equals 14 residues. Trimming at V came to 4 bases and at J to 3 bases, leaving 2 bases not matched to a gene. The germline V gene encodes CDR1 SGHRS and CDR2 YFSETQ. The CDR3 bases are TGCGCCAGCAGCAAGGGACAGGGGACAGATACGCAGTATTTT. Its protein product is CASSKGQGTDTQYF.

This clone was observed a few times. V usage is TRBV7-9 and J usage is TRBJ2-5; D is unresolved. V gave up 5 bases and J gave up 7 bases, with 17 bases separating them. CDR1 and CDR2 (germline): SEHNR, FQNEAQ (reference sequence). The length of the CDR3 is 14 residues. CDR3 in amino acids: CASSDDLGYGTQYF. In nucleotides, the CDR3 is TGTGCCAGCAGCGACGACCTGGGTTATGGGACCCAGTACTTC.

This clone was counted between two and nine times. The CDR3 bases are TGTGCCATCAGAGACAGGGCGCCGGGCAATGAGCAGTTCTTC. It yields the protein CAIRDRAPGNEQFF. The J gene is TRBJ2-1, the V gene TRBV10-3, with 7 nucleotides matching TRBD1. CDR3 length: 14 amino acids. Losses at the gene ends were 6 bases for V and 6 bases for J; bases not matched to a gene: 8. The germline CDR1 and CDR2 sequences are ENHRY and SYGVKD.

The sample holds a few counts of this clone. The CDR3 nucleotides are TGTGCCAGCTCACTAATCGACTCGGGGACAGATACGCAGTATTTT. As protein: CASSLIDSGTDTQYF. The chain is built from TRBV18 and TRBJ2-3; a weak D match, TRBD2 (5 bases). Germline CDR1 is KGHSH and CDR2 is LQKENI. The V gene lost 4 bases and the J gene lost 3 bases, with 14 bases spanning the gap. The length of the CDR3 is 15 residues.

Only one count was recorded for this clone. V usage is TRBV30 and J usage is TRBJ2-1; 11 nucleotides line up with TRBD2. Unmatched junction bases numbered 18, after V lost 4 bases and J lost 16 bases. The CDR3 loop spans 15 amino acids. From germline, CDR1 is GTSNPN and CDR2 SVGIG (reference sequence). CDR3 in amino acids: CAWKGLAGGRSSIFF. The CDR3 DNA reads as TGTGCCTGGAAGGGGCTAGCGGGAGGCCGGTCCTCTATTTTCTTC.

Only a few counts were recorded for this clone. The chain uses TRBV7-9 and TRBJ2-1, with 14 bases matching TRBD2. The ends lost 3 bases at V and 9 bases at J; junction bases unmatched: 4. Germline V gives CDR1 SEHNR, CDR2 FQNEAQ (reference sequence). This CDR3 spans 15 amino acids. The CDR3 sequence: CASSLGLAGEGEQFF. The DNA for the CDR3 is TGTGCCAGCAGCTTGGGACTAGCGGGAGAGGGTGAGCAGTTCTTC.

This clone was found many times. This rearrangement joins TRBV29-1 to TRBJ1-1; possibly TRBD1 for D (6 bases). The V gene's germline CDR1 is SQVTM and CDR2 ANQGSEA. V was cut by 6 bases and J by 7 bases, with 18 bases left in between. This CDR3 comprises 13 residues. This CDR3 is CSVRDSGAGEAFF. In nucleotides, the CDR3 is TGCAGCGTGCGTGATTCGGGGGCAGGTGAAGCTTTCTTT.

This chain links TRBV29-1 with TRBJ2-1; the D is unclear. The CDR3 runs 12 residues. Germline V CDR1 and CDR2: SQVTM, ANQGSEA. V lost 2 bases, J lost 6 bases, and 8 bases lay in between. CDR3 DNA sequence: TGCAGCGTTGAAAGGGCTCGCAATGAGCAGTTCTTC. Its translation is CSVERARNEQFF.

This clone has more than one count but fewer than ten. The rearrangement joins TRBV2 to TRBJ2-5; 15 bases map to TRBD2. Germline V gene sequence: CDR1 SNHLY, CDR2 FYNNEI. The length of the CDR3 is 16 residues. The trim removed 3 bases at V and 4 bases at J, leaving 3 bases unmatched. The CDR3 sequence is CASSEAGLAGGETQYF. In DNA, the CDR3 is TGTGCCAGCAGTGAGGCGGGACTAGCGGGGGGAGAGACCCAGTACTTC.